Below are 27 T cell receptor beta chains sequenced from a single sample in a study of T cell repertoires in cytomegalovirus infection. For these TCRs, the target antigens are not known. TCRdb fed the reads into MiXCR, producing one record per CDR3 protein. The sample lists about 770,000 distinct CDR3 sequences, almost 30% seen once, with about an eighth in the top ten. The sample consisted of cultured CD8+ T cells from PBMCs, taken from culture after CMV antigen stimulation. These receptors all stem from a human donor in good health (CMV status not recorded). Some clones in this sample may be carry-over from other donors' samples.

V and J are TRBV7-9 and TRBJ2-3; 9 nucleotides align to TRBD1. Germline V lookup: CDR1 SEHNR, CDR2 FQNEAQ (reference sequence). Trimming removed 1 base from V and 2 bases from J; junction bases left unmatched: 13. The CDR3 has 19 amino acids. The chain's CDR3 is CASSLGLGQGIWYTDTQYF. The CDR3 nucleotides are TGTGCCAGCAGCTTAGGCCTCGGACAGGGGATTTGGTACACAGATACGCAGTATTTT.

This sequence joins TRBV7-6 and TRBJ2-2; 12 nucleotides align to TRBD1. There are 12 residues in the CDR3. Germline CDR1 reads SGHVS; CDR2 reads FNYEAQ. For the CDR3, the DNA is TGTGTGGGACAGGGGGCTACGGGGGAGCTGTTTTTT. Translating gives CVGQGATGELFF.

The V and J genes are TRBV11-1 and TRBJ2-1; D may be TRBD1 (6 bases). This CDR3 is 17 amino acids long. Germline CDR1 SGHAT, CDR2 FQDESV (reference sequence). Trimming cost V 3 bases and J 0 bases, with 15 bases left between them. In DNA, the CDR3 is TGTGCCAGCAGCTTCACTTTTGGACAGAGCTCCTACAATGAGCAGTTCTTC. It is translated as CASSFTFGQSSYNEQFF.

This rearrangement joins TRBV7-9 to TRBJ1-2, with D possibly being TRBD1 (5 bases). The length of the CDR3 is 15 residues. Per the germline V gene, CDR1 is SEHNR and CDR2 is FQNEAQ (reference sequence). Trimming shortened V by 5 bases and J by 5 bases, and 18 bases separated the two germline ends. The CDR3 bases are TGTGCCAGCAGCATTACCGACCAGGGAGGGTATGGCTACACCTTC. Its translation is CASSITDQGGYGYTF.

The chain couples TRBV20-1 to TRBJ1-5; 10 positions match TRBD1. V shed 0 bases and J 7 bases; nucleotides not matched to a gene: 9. The CDR3 extends over 16 amino acids. Germline loops: CDR1 DFQATT, CDR2 SNEGSKA (reference sequence). Here the CDR3 DNA reads TGCAGTGCTAGAGATCTCAGGACAGGGGGTAAACAGCCCCAGCATTTT. Amino acid sequence: CSARDLRTGGKQPQHF.

V usage is TRBV7-9 and J usage is TRBJ1-4; the match to TRBD1 covers 8 bases. Germline lookup yields CDR1 SEHNR and CDR2 FQNEAQ (reference sequence). J gave up 2 bases and V 5 bases, and 4 bases lay outside the gene matches. The CDR3 sequence is 15 residues long. The CDR3 region has the DNA TGTGCCAGCAGCGCGGACAGGGTTACTAATGAAAAACTGTTTTTT. Its protein product is CASSADRVTNEKLFF.

This clonotype was recorded many times. The rearrangement links TRBV27 to TRBJ2-1; 10 bases align to TRBD2. The CDR3 has 15 residues. The V gene end was trimmed by 6 bases and the J gene end by 4 bases; junction bases not matched to a gene: 6. Germline loops: CDR1 MNHEY, CDR2 SMNVEV (reference sequence). The CDR3 is CASSLSGGAYNEQFF. DNA for the CDR3: TGTGCCAGCAGCCTAAGCGGGGGGGCTTACAATGAGCAGTTCTTC.

This clonotype was seen at least ten times. The V and J genes are TRBV7-2 and TRBJ2-5, with 13 positions matching TRBD2. The V segment lost 4 bases and the J segment 5 bases; nucleotides outside the gene matches: 4. The CDR3 runs 15 residues. Germline assignment: CDR1 SGHTA and CDR2 FQGNSA. In DNA form, the CDR3 reads TGTGCCAGCAGCTCCGGGACTAGCGGGGCGGAGACCCAGTACTTC. It specifies CASSSGTSGAETQYF.

The genes are TRBV5-1 and TRBJ2-2, with D perhaps matching TRBD1 or TRBD2 (5 bases each). Germline V gene data show CDR1 as SGHRS and CDR2 as YFSETQ. Between the trimmed V and J ends, which lost 1 base and 3 bases, there was a span of 10 bases. The CDR3 loop spans 15 amino acids. In DNA form, the CDR3 reads TGCGCCAGCAGCTTGCGGGGCGCAGACACCGGGGAGCTGTTTTTT. This codes for CASSLRGADTGELFF.

The J gene is TRBJ2-3, the V gene TRBV4-1; possible D gene TRBD2, 6 bases. CDR1 is MGHRA and CDR2 is YSYEKL in the germline V gene. There are 16 residues in the CDR3. V was cut by 4 bases and J by 2 bases, with 16 bases left in between. The CDR3 DNA follows: TGCGCCAGCAGCCCCACCCTGAGGGGACTCACAGATACGCAGTATTTT. Its protein product is CASSPTLRGLTDTQYF.

This clonotype was seen ten or more times. This chain connects TRBV7-8 to TRBJ2-1, with 10 bases that match TRBD2. This CDR3 is 15 amino acids long. J was trimmed by 6 bases and V by 2 bases; bases with no gene match: 4. Germline lookup yields CDR1 SGHVS and CDR2 FQNEAQ. Here the CDR3 reads CASSLSGGAPNEQFF. In nucleotides, the CDR3 is TGTGCCAGCAGCTTAAGCGGGGGGGCCCCCAATGAGCAGTTCTTC. Supplemented by reference TRBV7-8 and TRBJ2-1, the full variable domain reads GAGVSQSPRYKVAKRGQDVALRCDPISGHVSLFWYQQALGQGPEFLTYFQNEAQLDKSGLPSDRFFAERPEGSVSTLKIQRTQQEDSAVYLCASSLSGGAPNEQFFGPGTRLTVL.

This chain joins TRBV6-5 and TRBJ1-2, with no clear D. CDR1 MNHEY and CDR2 SVGAGI come from the germline V gene. This CDR3 contains 14 residues. The ends were cut back, 7 bases at V and 5 bases at J, with 17 bases in the middle. The CDR3 here is CASTPWGGSYGYTF. CDR3 nucleotide sequence: TGTGCCAGCACCCCCTGGGGAGGAAGTTATGGCTACACCTTC.

This clonotype was counted at least ten times. The chain couples TRBV12-5 to TRBJ1-5; no clear D. Trimming stripped 0 bases from V and 1 base from J, with 10 bases between. Germline V gene data show CDR1 as LGHNT and CDR2 as FRNRAP. The length of the CDR3 is 16 residues. The CDR3 DNA reads TGTGCTAGTGGTTTGGTACCCGCAGAAAGCAATCAGCCCCAGCATTTT. This sequence encodes CASGLVPAESNQPQHF. Filled out from reference TRBV12-5 and TRBJ1-5, the complete variable domain reads DARVTQTPRHKVTEMGQEVTMRCQPILGHNTVFWYRQTMMQGLELLAYFRNRAPLDDSGMPKDRFSAEMPDATLATLKIQPSEPRDSAVYFCASGLVPAESNQPQHFGDGTRLSIL.

The chain is built from TRBV20-1 and TRBJ2-1; possibly TRBD2 for D (6 bases). CDR3 length equals 13 residues. V was shortened by 7 bases and J by 2 bases, with 12 bases between the two germline ends. Germline assignment: CDR1 DFQATT and CDR2 SNEGSKA (reference sequence). CDR3 sequence reads: CSDRGRTYNEQFF. The CDR3 region has the DNA TGCAGTGATCGGGGGAGAACCTACAATGAGCAGTTCTTC.

This clonotype was found a few times. This rearrangement joins TRBV12-3 or TRBV12-4 to TRBJ2-7, with TRBD2 identical over 11 bases. V trimming: 3 bases; J trimming: 4 bases; junction bases outside the gene matches: 8. The CDR3 contains 16 residues. CDR3 region: CASSFKLAGEEYEQYF. The CDR3 region has the DNA TGTGCCAGCAGTTTTAAACTAGCGGGGGAGGAATACGAGCAGTACTTC.

As for this clonotype: One junction end does not reproduce the germline sequence, and a read error may be involved. The J gene is TRBJ1-1, the V gene TRBV4-1, with D unclear. Per germline, CDR1 MGHRA and CDR2 YSYEKL. This CDR3 comprises 21 residues. CDR3 sequence reads: CASSPLVEEINLPFRNTETFF. The CDR3 nucleotides read TGTGCCAGCAGCCCCTTAGTGGAGGAGATAAATCTCCCATTTAGGAACACTGAAACTTTCTTT.

V is TRBV24-1 and J is TRBJ2-2; no clear D. Looked up from germline, CDR1 is KGHDR and CDR2 is SFDVKD. The V end was cut by 1 base, the J end by 6 bases, with 8 bases between. The CDR3 consists of 14 residues. The CDR3 nucleotides are TGTGCCACCAGTGATTTTCCAGACTCCGGGGAGCTGTTTTTT. Translation: CATSDFPDSGELFF.

This clonotype was observed a handful of times. The chain uses TRBV12-3 or TRBV12-4 and TRBJ2-2; D tentatively fits TRBD1 or TRBD2 (6 bases each). The length of the CDR3 is 16 residues. Between the trimmed V and J ends, which lost 6 bases and 0 bases, there was a span of 14 bases. CDR3 DNA sequence: TGTGCCAGCAGAGGGGGGACCGAGTCGAACACCGGGGAGCTGTTTTTT. Translated: CASRGGTESNTGELFF.

This clonotype was picked up a small number of times. V is TRBV6-2 or TRBV6-3 and J is TRBJ2-1; a weak D match, TRBD2 (6 bases). V lost 6 bases and J 0 bases, leaving 12 bases between the germline ends. The CDR3 is 15 residues long. CDR1 is MNHEY and CDR2 is SVGEGT in the germline V gene. CDR3 protein: CASSADGSSYNEQFF. In nucleotides, the CDR3 is TGTGCCAGCAGCGCGGACGGGAGCTCCTACAATGAGCAGTTCTTC.

This rearrangement joins TRBV28 to TRBJ2-7; D is possibly TRBD2 (7 bases). V was pared by 9 bases and J by 2 bases, with 20 bases between. This CDR3 has 15 residues. The V gene's germline CDR1 is MDHEN and CDR2 SYDVKM. The CDR3 region is CASEPLRGTTYEQYF. The DNA for the CDR3 is TGTGCCAGTGAGCCCCTGCGGGGGACAACCTACGAGCAGTACTTC.

This clonotype was seen a few times. This chain joins TRBV19 and TRBJ1-4; no clear D. Germline V gene lookup returns CDR1 LNHDA and CDR2 SQIVND (reference sequence). The CDR3 contains 14 residues. V lost 5 bases, J lost 0 bases, and 7 bases lay in between. The CDR3 protein is CASSPIPTNEKLFF. The DNA for the CDR3 is TGTGCCAGTAGTCCGATTCCAACTAATGAAAAACTGTTTTTT.

In this sample, this clonotype turned up a few times. This rearrangement joins TRBV7-8 to TRBJ1-5; 8 nucleotides align to TRBD1. Germline loops: CDR1 SGHVS, CDR2 FQNEAQ. The V segment lost 3 bases and the J segment 5 bases; nucleotides outside the gene matches: 9. There are 16 residues in the CDR3. CDR3 nucleotides: TGTGCCAGCAGCTTGGCCTCAGGGGGCGCGGATCAGCCCCAGCATTTT. Residues: CASSLASGGADQPQHF.

This clonotype was detected only a few times. The chain combines TRBV6-1 with TRBJ2-1; D call uncertain. There are 16 residues in the CDR3. CDR1 is MNHNS, CDR2 SASEGT, per germline. Trimming cost V 1 base and J 2 bases, with 12 bases left between them. In DNA form, the CDR3 reads TGTGCCAGCAGTGAAGATCGCAGGATCCCCTACAATGAGCAGTTCTTC. As protein: CASSEDRRIPYNEQFF.

This clonotype was recorded a few times. The CDR3 sequence: CASSVRRGGNYGYTF. In DNA, the CDR3 is TGTGCCAGCAGCGTAAGGCGGGGCGGAAACTATGGCTACACCTTC. The V gene is TRBV9, the J gene TRBJ1-2, with D maybe TRBD1 (5 bases). The CDR3 contains 15 residues. In germline, CDR1 is SGDLS, CDR2 YYNGEE. V lost 1 base and J 2 bases, leaving 12 bases between the germline ends.

This chain joins TRBV20-1 and TRBJ2-2; D is undetermined. Deletions cut 3 bases from V and 3 bases from J, with 11 bases between. CDR3 length: 14 amino acids. Germline V CDR1 and CDR2: DFQATT, SNEGSKA (reference sequence). In DNA, the CDR3 is TGCAGTGCTAGCATTGTTATGGACACCGGGGAGCTGTTTTTT. Translation: CSASIVMDTGELFF.

Only a few counts were recorded for this clonotype. The rearrangement uses TRBV10-2 and TRBJ1-6; D is undetermined. The V gene's germline CDR1 is WSHSY and CDR2 SAAADI. Trimming removed 4 bases at V and 10 bases at J, with 11 bases between. The CDR3 extends over 13 amino acids. DNA for the CDR3: TGCGCCAGCAGTGGGGCCCCCCGCTCACCCCTCCACTTT. This gives the protein CASSGAPRSPLHF.

This chain links TRBV6-6 with TRBJ2-3; no clear D gene. The CDR3 is 11 amino acids. CDR1 is MNHNY and CDR2 is SVGAGI in the germline V gene (reference sequence). The V end lost 2 bases, the J end lost 6 bases, and 3 bases lay between the germline ends. The CDR3 region is CASSYIDTQYF. CDR3 nucleotides: TGTGCCAGCAGTTACATCGATACGCAGTATTTT.